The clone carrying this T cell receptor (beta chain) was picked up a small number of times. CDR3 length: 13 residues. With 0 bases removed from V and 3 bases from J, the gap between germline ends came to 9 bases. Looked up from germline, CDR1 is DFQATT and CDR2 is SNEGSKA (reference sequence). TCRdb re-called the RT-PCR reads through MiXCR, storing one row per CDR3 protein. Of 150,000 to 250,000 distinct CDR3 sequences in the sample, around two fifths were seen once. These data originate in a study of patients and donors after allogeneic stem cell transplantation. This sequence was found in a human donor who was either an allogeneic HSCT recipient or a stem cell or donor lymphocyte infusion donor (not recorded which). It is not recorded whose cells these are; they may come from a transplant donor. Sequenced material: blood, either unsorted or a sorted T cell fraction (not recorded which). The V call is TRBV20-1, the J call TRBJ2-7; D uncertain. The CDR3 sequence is CSARDPRSYEQYF. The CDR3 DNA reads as TGCAGTGCTAGAGATCCCCGGAGCTACGAGCAGTACTTC.